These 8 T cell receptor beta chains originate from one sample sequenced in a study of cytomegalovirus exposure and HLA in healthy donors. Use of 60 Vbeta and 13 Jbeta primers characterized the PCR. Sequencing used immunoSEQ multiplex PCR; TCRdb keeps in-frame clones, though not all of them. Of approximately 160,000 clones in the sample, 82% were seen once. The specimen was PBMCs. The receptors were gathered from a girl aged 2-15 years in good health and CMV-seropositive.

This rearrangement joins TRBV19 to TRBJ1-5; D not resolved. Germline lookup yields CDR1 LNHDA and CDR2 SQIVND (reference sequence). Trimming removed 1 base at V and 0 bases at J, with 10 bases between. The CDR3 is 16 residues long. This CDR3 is CASSIVGGFSNQPQHF. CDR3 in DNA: TGTGCCAGTAGTATAGTTGGAGGATTTAGCAATCAGCCCCAGCATTTT.

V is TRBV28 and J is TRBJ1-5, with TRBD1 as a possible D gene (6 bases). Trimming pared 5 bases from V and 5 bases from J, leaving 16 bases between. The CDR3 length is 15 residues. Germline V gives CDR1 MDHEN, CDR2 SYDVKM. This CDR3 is CASSLGQPKDQPQHF. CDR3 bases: TGTGCCAGCAGTCTGGGACAACCTAAGGATCAGCCCCAGCATTTT.

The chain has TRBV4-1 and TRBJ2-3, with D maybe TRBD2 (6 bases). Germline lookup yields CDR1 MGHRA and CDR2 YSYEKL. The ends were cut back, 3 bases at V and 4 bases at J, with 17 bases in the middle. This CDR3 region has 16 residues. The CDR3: CASSHPVGRRSDTQYF. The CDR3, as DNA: TGCGCCAGCAGCCACCCTGTCGGGAGAAGGTCAGATACGCAGTATTTT.

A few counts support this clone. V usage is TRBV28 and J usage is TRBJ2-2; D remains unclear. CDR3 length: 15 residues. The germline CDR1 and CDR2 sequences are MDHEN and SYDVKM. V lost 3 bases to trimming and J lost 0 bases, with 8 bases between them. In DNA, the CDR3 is TGTGCCAGCAGTTTTAACTTACCGAACACCGGGGAGCTGTTTTTT. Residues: CASSFNLPNTGELFF. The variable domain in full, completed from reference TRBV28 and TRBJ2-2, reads DVKVTQSSRYLVKRTGEKVFLECVQDMDHENMFWYRQDPGLGLRLIYFSYDVKMKEKGDIPEGYSVSREKKERFSLILESASTNQTSMYLCASSFNLPNTGELFFGEGSRLTVL.

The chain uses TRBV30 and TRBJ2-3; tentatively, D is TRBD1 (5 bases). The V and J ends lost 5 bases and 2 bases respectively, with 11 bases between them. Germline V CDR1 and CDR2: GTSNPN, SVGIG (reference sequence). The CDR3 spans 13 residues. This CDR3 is CAWGHYFTDTQYF. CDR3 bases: TGTGCCTGGGGACACTACTTCACAGATACGCAGTATTTT.

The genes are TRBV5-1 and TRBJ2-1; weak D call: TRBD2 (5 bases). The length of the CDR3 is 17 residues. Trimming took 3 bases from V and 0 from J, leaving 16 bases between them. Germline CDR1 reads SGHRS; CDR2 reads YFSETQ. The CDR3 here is CASSSIFRGPSYNEQFF. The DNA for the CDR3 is TGCGCCAGCAGCTCAATTTTCCGGGGTCCCTCCTACAATGAGCAGTTCTTC.

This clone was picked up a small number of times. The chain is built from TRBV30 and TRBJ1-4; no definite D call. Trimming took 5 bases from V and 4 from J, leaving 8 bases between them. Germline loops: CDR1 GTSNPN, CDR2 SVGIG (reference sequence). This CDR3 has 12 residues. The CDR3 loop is CAWEAGNEKLFF. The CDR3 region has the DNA TGTGCCTGGGAGGCGGGTAATGAAAAACTGTTTTTT.

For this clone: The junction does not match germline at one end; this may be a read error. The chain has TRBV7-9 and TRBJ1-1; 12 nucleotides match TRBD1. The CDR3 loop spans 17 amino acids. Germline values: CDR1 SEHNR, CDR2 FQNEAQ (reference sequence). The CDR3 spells CASSLGGTGGRNAEAFF. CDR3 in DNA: TGTGCCAGCAGCTTAGGTGGGACAGGGGGCCGGAACGCTGAAGCTTTCTTT.